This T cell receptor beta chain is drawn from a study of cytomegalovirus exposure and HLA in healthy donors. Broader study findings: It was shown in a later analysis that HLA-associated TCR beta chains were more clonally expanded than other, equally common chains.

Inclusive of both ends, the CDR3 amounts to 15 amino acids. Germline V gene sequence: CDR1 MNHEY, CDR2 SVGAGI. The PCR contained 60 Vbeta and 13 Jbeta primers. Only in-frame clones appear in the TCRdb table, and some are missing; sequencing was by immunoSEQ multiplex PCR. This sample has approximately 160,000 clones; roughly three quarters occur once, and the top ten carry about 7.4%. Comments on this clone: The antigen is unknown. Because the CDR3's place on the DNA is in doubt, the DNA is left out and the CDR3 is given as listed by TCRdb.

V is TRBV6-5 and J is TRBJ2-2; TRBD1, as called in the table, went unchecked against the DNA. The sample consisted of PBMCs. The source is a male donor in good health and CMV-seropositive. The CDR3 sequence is CASSSSQGYTGELFF.